This passage covers 13 T cell receptor beta chains from one sample sequenced in a study of T-cell reconstitution after alpha-beta-depleted transplantation in children. Unique molecular identifiers were incorporated when the TCRbeta library was constructed. In TCRdb, the PCR reads were re-called with MiXCR into one record per CDR3 protein. The sample has about 980,000 distinct CDR3 sequences; about 29% are singletons. Material: PBMCs, mostly from graft donor cells, obtained 360 days after TCRalphabeta/CD19-depleted stem cell transplant. All receptors come from a boy under three years old who had a stem cell transplant for SCID, so the T cells may come from the graft donor.

In its sample, this clonotype was seen many times. The chain employs TRBV5-1 and TRBJ2-1; D is undetermined. The CDR3 contains 14 residues. Germline CDR1 SGHRS, CDR2 YFSETQ. V was cut by 2 bases and J by 1 base, with 7 bases left in between. In nucleotides, the CDR3 is TGCGCCAGCAGCTTACCGGAGTCCTACAATGAGCAGTTCTTC. It codes for CASSLPESYNEQFF. Drawing the rest from reference TRBV5-1 and TRBJ2-1, the complete variable domain is KAGVTQTPRYLIKTRGQQVTLSCSPISGHRSVSWYQQTPGQGLQFLFEYFSETQRNKGNFPGRFSGRQFSNSRSEMNVSTLELGDSALYLCASSLPESYNEQFFGPGTRLTVL.

V gene TRBV4-1 combines with J gene TRBJ2-3; 14 nucleotides match TRBD2. Germline-derived CDR1 and CDR2 are MGHRA and YSYEKL. V was clipped by 0 bases and J by 4 bases; unmatched bases: 12. The CDR3 sequence is 20 residues long. CDR3 region: CASSQDEYLGTSGGADTQYF. In DNA form, the CDR3 reads TGCGCCAGCAGCCAAGATGAGTATTTGGGGACTAGCGGGGGAGCAGATACGCAGTATTTT.

This chain links TRBV19 with TRBJ2-6; D uncertain. Per germline, CDR1 LNHDA and CDR2 SQIVND (reference sequence). The V end lost 1 base, the J end lost 0 bases, and 4 bases lay between the germline ends. This CDR3 spans 15 amino acids. The CDR3 loop reads CASSIATSGANVLTF. The DNA for the CDR3 is TGTGCCAGTAGTATAGCAACCTCTGGGGCCAACGTCCTGACTTTC.

This chain links TRBV7-9 with TRBJ2-7; D is unclear. Germline lookup yields CDR1 SEHNR and CDR2 FQNEAQ (reference sequence). Between the trimmed V and J ends, which lost 3 bases and 5 bases, there was a span of 11 bases. CDR3 length: 13 residues. The DNA of the CDR3 is TGTGCCAGCAGCTTGTTTGGGTACCACGAGCAGTACTTC. Protein: CASSLFGYHEQYF. Full variable domain (remainder filled in from reference TRBV7-9 and TRBJ2-7): DTGVSQNPRHKITKRGQNVTFRCDPISEHNRLYWYRQTLGQGPEFLTYFQNEAQLEKSRLLSDRFSAERPKGSFSTLEIQRTEQGDSAMYLCASSLFGYHEQYFGPGTRLTVT.

This chain uses TRBV24-1 with TRBJ1-5; no reliable D call. Germline V gene lookup returns CDR1 KGHDR and CDR2 SFDVKD. The CDR3 totals 15 residues. V dropped 2 bases and J dropped 0 bases, with 7 bases sitting between them. The CDR3 DNA is TGTGCCACCAGTGATTCGCGGTATAGCAATCAGCCCCAGCATTTT. Protein product: CATSDSRYSNQPQHF.

This clonotype appeared a few times. In DNA, the CDR3 is TGCGCCAGCAGCTTGATGGGGGCGGGGGAGCAGTTCTTC. It is translated as CASSLMGAGEQFF. The genes are TRBV5-1 and TRBJ2-1; D tentatively reads TRBD1 or TRBD2 (6 bases each). The germline V gene has CDR1 SGHRS and CDR2 YFSETQ. This CDR3 is 13 amino acids long. The germline V and J ends were trimmed by 1 base and 10 bases, with 12 bases remaining between them. The complete variable domain, with remaining parts taken from reference TRBV5-1 and TRBJ2-1, reads KAGVTQTPRYLIKTRGQQVTLSCSPISGHRSVSWYQQTPGQGLQFLFEYFSETQRNKGNFPGRFSGRQFSNSRSEMNVSTLELGDSALYLCASSLMGAGEQFFGPGTRLTVL.

The chain employs TRBV4-1 and TRBJ1-2, with D uncertain. V lost 0 bases and J 1 base, leaving 12 bases between the germline ends. Germline CDR1 is MGHRA and CDR2 is YSYEKL. The CDR3 sequence is 16 residues long. This CDR3 is CASSQDDLTVNYGYTF. Here the CDR3 DNA reads TGCGCCAGCAGCCAAGACGATTTGACTGTTAACTATGGCTACACCTTC.

V is TRBV5-5 and J is TRBJ1-1; 7 bases match TRBD1. Germline V gene lookup returns CDR1 SGHKS and CDR2 YYEKEE (reference sequence). Trimming at V came to 4 bases and at J to 0 bases, leaving 9 bases not matched to a gene. This CDR3 has 16 residues. CDR3 in DNA: TGTGCCAGCAGCATCACAGGGGACTACATGAACACTGAAGCTTTCTTT. This sequence encodes CASSITGDYMNTEAFF.

This clonotype was observed a few times. This chain connects TRBV7-2 to TRBJ2-1, with no clear D. The CDR3 loop spans 14 amino acids. The V gene's germline CDR1 is SGHTA and CDR2 FQGNSA. V lost 5 bases, J lost 3 bases, and 11 bases lay in between. The CDR3 bases are TGTGCCAGCAGCCTAGGCGTGCTCTACAATGAGCAGTTCTTC. Translation: CASSLGVLYNEQFF.

A few counts support this clonotype. The chain employs TRBV29-1 and TRBJ1-1; D is undetermined. This CDR3 is built from 13 residues. Trimming removed 2 bases at V and 1 base at J, with 8 bases between. Germline CDR1 and CDR2: SQVTM and ANQGSEA. The CDR3 reads CSVESKRNTEAFF. The CDR3 DNA reads as TGCAGCGTTGAATCGAAGAGGAACACTGAAGCTTTCTTT.

V gene TRBV7-2 combines with J gene TRBJ2-7; 8 positions match TRBD2. The CDR3 length is 17 residues. CDR1 is SGHTA, CDR2 FQGNSA, per germline. Trimming at V came to 0 bases and at J to 0 bases, leaving 7 bases not matched to a gene. CDR3 protein: CASSLAFQRGTSYEQYF. The CDR3 bases are TGTGCCAGCAGCTTAGCGTTCCAGCGGGGGACCTCCTACGAGCAGTACTTC.

V gene TRBV4-2 combines with J gene TRBJ2-7; a weak D match, TRBD1 (6 bases). This CDR3 has 14 residues. Trimming left V 0 bases short and J 4 bases short, with 10 bases between. In germline, CDR1 is LGHNA, CDR2 YNFKEQ. CDR3 loop: CASSQEQGKYEQYF. Written as DNA, the CDR3 is TGTGCCAGCAGCCAAGAGCAGGGGAAGTACGAGCAGTACTTC.

There are a few counts of this clonotype. The genes are TRBV19 and TRBJ2-7, with 8 bases aligning to TRBD1. In germline, CDR1 is LNHDA, CDR2 SQIVND (reference sequence). The CDR3 is 13 residues long. V shed 4 bases, J shed 2 bases, and the junction held 1 base outside the gene matches. For the CDR3, the DNA is TGTGCCAGTAGTACGACAGGGGCCTACGAGCAGTACTTC. Translated: CASSTTGAYEQYF.